The entry that follows covers one T cell receptor beta chain sequence. The sample is drawn from a study of control samples from healthy donors and cancer patients. Clones were read by immunoSEQ multiplex PCR, and TCRdb kept only the in-frame ones, dropping some. The table includes under 130,000 clones, 83% detected once. CDR1 is SGHRS and CDR2 is YFSETQ in the germline V gene. With 4 bases removed from V and 3 bases from J, the gap between germline ends came to 10 bases. The CDR3 totals 13 residues. This sequence joins TRBV5-1 and TRBJ1-2, with D maybe TRBD1 (6 bases). This clonotype was sampled from a woman between 50 and 59 years old in good health. The specimen sequenced was blood. CDR3 loop: CASSPGDHYGYTF. In DNA, the CDR3 is TGCGCCAGCAGCCCAGGGGACCACTATGGCTACACCTTC. The full variable domain, rest sourced from reference TRBV5-1 and TRBJ1-2, is KAGVTQTPRYLIKTRGQQVTLSCSPISGHRSVSWYQQTPGQGLQFLFEYFSETQRNKGNFPGRFSGRQFSNSRSEMNVSTLELGDSALYLCASSPGDHYGYTFGSGTRLTVV.